This TCR beta chain is drawn from a study of OX40 agonist ivuxolimab in advanced cancers. The CDR3 contains 14 residues. With 2 bases removed from V and 3 bases from J, the gap between germline ends came to 8 bases. The germline gives CDR1 MNHEY, CDR2 SVGAGI. The sampling schedule covered blood at baseline, cycle 4 day 1, and cycle 7 day 1. Study conclusions and caveats: At 0.1 to 3.0 mg/kg, CD4+ and CD8+ blood T cells expanded clonally by week 6. CD4+ T cells averaged fewer expanded clones than CD8+ T cells. In the expanded peripheral T cells, antigen specificity was never determined.

On this clone: The target antigen is unknown.

Data came from immunoSEQ multiplex PCR; TCRdb stores just in-frame clones and leaves some out. The data hold around 77,000 clones, with approximately 90% observed a single time. The TCR comes from an adult with an advanced solid tumor such as melanoma, head and neck, liver or kidney cancer. This rearrangement joins TRBV6-5 to TRBJ1-5; D gene uncertain. This specimen was CD4+ or CD8+ T cells sorted from blood, taken in a trial of the OX40 agonist ivuxolimab. The CDR3 DNA reads TGTGCCAGCAGTTACCGAGCGTCCAATCAGCCCCAGCATTTT. Amino acid sequence: CASSYRASNQPQHF.